What follows are 26 T cell receptor beta chains derived from one specimen sequenced in a study of Ad26.COV2.S vaccination and SARS-CoV-2 variants. As for treatment: roughly 20 received Ad26.COV2.S at low or high dose, single or two shots; about 5 received placebo; per-sample allocation not given. Collection of samples fell on day 63 after the first vaccine or placebo injection. Clones were read by immunoSEQ multiplex PCR, and TCRdb kept only the in-frame ones, dropping some. The table shows hundreds of thousands of clones, with approximately 86% occurring only once. The material sequenced was peripheral blood, taken in a trial of Ad26.COV2.S vaccine versus placebo. The receptor source for this set is a person aged 18-60 years who received the Ad26.COV2.S COVID-19 vaccine or a placebo.

There are a few counts of this clone. V gene TRBV7-2 combines with J gene TRBJ1-6; D is undetermined. Looked up from germline, CDR1 is SGHTA and CDR2 is FQGNSA. The CDR3 has 14 residues. V lost 7 bases, J lost 0 bases, and 7 bases lay in between. This chain's CDR3 is CASTSSSYNSPLHF. In nucleotides, the CDR3 is TGTGCCAGCACCTCCAGCTCCTATAATTCACCCCTCCACTTT. Combining the CDR3 with reference TRBV7-2 and TRBJ1-6 gives the whole variable domain GAGVSQSPSNKVTEKGKDVELRCDPISGHTALYWYRQSLGQGLEFLIYFQGNSAPDKSGLPSDRFSAERTGGSVSTLTIQRTQQEDSAVYLCASTSSSYNSPLHFGNGTRLTVT.

The chain employs TRBV4-1 and TRBJ2-1; a weak D match, TRBD1 (5 bases). The CDR3 is 14 amino acids. Between the trimmed V and J ends, which lost 3 bases and 8 bases, there was a span of 14 bases. Per the germline V gene, CDR1 is MGHRA and CDR2 is YSYEKL. The CDR3 region has the DNA TGCGCCAGCAGCCACCCAGGCAGGGTAGATGAGCAGTTCTTC. This codes for CASSHPGRVDEQFF.

This clone showed up just a few times. The chain uses TRBV4-3 and TRBJ1-2; D unclear. The CDR3 runs to 16 residues. V was clipped by 0 bases and J by 2 bases, with 13 bases between them. From germline, CDR1 is LGHNA and CDR2 YSLEER. The CDR3 loop is CASSQEWGATNYGYTF. CDR3 bases: TGCGCCAGCAGCCAAGAATGGGGAGCAACAAACTATGGCTACACCTTC.

This rearrangement joins TRBV27 to TRBJ1-2; D might be TRBD1 (5 bases). The CDR3 runs to 13 residues. Trimming pared 5 bases from V and 4 bases from J, leaving 11 bases between. In germline, CDR1 is MNHEY, CDR2 SMNVEV (reference sequence). DNA for the CDR3: TGTGCCAGCAGTCCTCAGGGCCCCTATGGCTACACCTTC. Amino acid sequence: CASSPQGPYGYTF.

The V gene is TRBV20-1, the J gene TRBJ2-3; TRBD2 aligns across 7 bases. Trimming took 5 bases from V and 5 from J; bases not matched to a gene: 1. The CDR3 runs 11 residues. The germline CDR1 and CDR2 sequences are DFQATT and SNEGSKA (reference sequence). This CDR3 reads CSARGVDTQYF. In DNA form, the CDR3 reads TGCAGTGCTCGGGGGGTAGATACGCAGTATTTT.

This clone came up once. The chain joins TRBV6-1 to TRBJ2-1; TRBD2 agrees at 9 bases. The germline gives CDR1 MNHNS, CDR2 SASEGT. This CDR3 has 16 residues. The junction had 8 bases not matched to a gene; V was cut back by 2 bases and J by 6 bases. The CDR3 sequence: CASSERGGRGGNEQFF. For the CDR3, the DNA is TGTGCCAGCAGTGAACGTGGCGGGAGGGGTGGCAATGAGCAGTTCTTC.

For this clone: Distinct nucleotide sequences in the sample also encode this CDR3. The V and J genes are TRBV9 and TRBJ2-3; D possibly corresponds to TRBD1 (6 bases). This CDR3 has 13 residues. Germline assignment: CDR1 SGDLS and CDR2 YYNGEE. The ends were cut back, 2 bases at V and 6 bases at J, with 10 bases in the middle. The CDR3 spells CASSVGGGDTQYF. The CDR3 nucleotides read TGTGCCAGCAGCGTTGGGGGCGGGGATACGCAGTATTTT.

The V call is TRBV18, the J call TRBJ1-6; possibly TRBD1 for D (6 bases). Germline CDR1 and CDR2: KGHSH and LQKENI. The CDR3 is 16 residues long. V was trimmed by 5 bases and J by 7 bases, leaving 18 bases between them. In DNA form, the CDR3 reads TGTGCCAGCTCAACCTCAGAGACAGGAGGAAATTCACCCCTCCACTTT. Its protein product is CASSTSETGGNSPLHF.

This sequence joins TRBV6-5 and TRBJ2-7; D is unresolved. Trimming took off 7 bases at V and 0 bases at J, with 10 bases between the two ends. The CDR3 sequence is 13 residues long. Germline V gene data show CDR1 as MNHEY and CDR2 as SVGAGI. In DNA, the CDR3 is TGTGCCAGCACTCCGGGCGGCTCCTACGAGCAGTACTTC. It is translated as CASTPGGSYEQYF.

Only one count was recorded for this clone. The genes are TRBV7-9 and TRBJ1-1, with D perhaps TRBD1 (6 bases). In germline, CDR1 is SEHNR, CDR2 FQNEAQ (reference sequence). This CDR3 contains 17 residues. Trimming left V 1 base short and J 1 base short, with 16 bases between. The CDR3 reads CASSLVLQGIRNTEAFF. The DNA of the CDR3 is TGTGCCAGCAGCTTAGTATTGCAGGGGATTAGGAACACTGAAGCTTTCTTT.

The chain combines TRBV6-4 with TRBJ2-3; D not resolved. The CDR3 length is 15 residues. Trimming pared 6 bases from V and 0 bases from J, leaving 13 bases between. The germline CDR1 and CDR2 sequences are MRHNA and SNTAGT. CDR3 nucleotides: TGTGCCAGCAGCAAAGGGCTCTCTAGCACAGATACGCAGTATTTT. Translating gives CASSKGLSSTDTQYF.

The chain recombines TRBV10-2 with TRBJ1-5; 7 bases map to TRBD1. Trimming removed 5 bases from V and 7 bases from J; junction bases left unmatched: 5. Germline CDR1 and CDR2: WSHSY and SAAADI. The CDR3 loop spans 13 amino acids. CDR3 sequence (DNA): TGCGCCAGCAGTTTACAGGGGCAACAGCCCCAGCATTTT. This encodes CASSLQGQQPQHF.

This clone was observed a handful of times. In nucleotides, the CDR3 is TGTGCCAGCAGCCCCCGGGACAGGATGATTGGAAACACCATATATTTT. Residues: CASSPRDRMIGNTIYF. The chain couples TRBV3-1 (or the pseudogene TRBV3-2) to TRBJ1-3, with TRBD1 matching over 8 bases. Germline V gene lookup returns CDR1 LGHDT and CDR2 YNNKEL (reference sequence). This CDR3 has 16 amino acids. V lost 4 bases and J lost 3; bases outside the gene matches: 8.

The chain is built from TRBV3-1 (or the pseudogene TRBV3-2) and TRBJ2-7; D unclear. This CDR3 is 13 amino acids long. Looked up from germline, CDR1 is LGHDT and CDR2 is YNNKEL (reference sequence). Trimming stripped 1 base from V and 3 bases from J, with 7 bases between. The CDR3 sequence is CASSQVVFYEQYF. The DNA of the CDR3 is TGTGCCAGCAGCCAAGTCGTTTTCTACGAGCAGTACTTC.

The chain carries TRBV4-1 and TRBJ2-7, with 7 positions matching TRBD1. The V gene end was trimmed by 4 bases and the J gene end by 2 bases; junction bases not matched to a gene: 11. Per germline, CDR1 MGHRA and CDR2 YSYEKL. The CDR3 is 16 residues long. The CDR3 DNA reads TGCGCCAGCAGCCCTAGGGACAGCCCCATAACCTACGAGCAGTACTTC. Translated, it gives CASSPRDSPITYEQYF.

The rearrangement links TRBV7-2 to TRBJ2-5; perhaps TRBD2 as D (6 bases). Deletions cut 5 bases from V and 4 bases from J, with 17 bases between. The CDR3 contains 15 residues. Germline V gene data show CDR1 as SGHTA and CDR2 as FQGNSA. The CDR3 reads CASSTQTRAGETQYF. Here the CDR3 DNA reads TGTGCCAGCAGCACCCAGACTAGGGCAGGAGAGACCCAGTACTTC.

V and J are TRBV4-3 and TRBJ2-2, with 8 bases fitting TRBD1. Germline V lookup: CDR1 LGHNA, CDR2 YSLEER. J lost 9 bases, V lost 4 bases, and 7 bases had no gene match. The length of the CDR3 is 14 residues. The CDR3 sequence: CASSPSTGVRELFF. The CDR3 region has the DNA TGCGCCAGCAGCCCCTCGACAGGGGTCCGGGAGCTGTTTTTT.

The chain has TRBV9 and TRBJ2-1; 7 bases fit TRBD2. The V gene's germline CDR1 is SGDLS and CDR2 YYNGEE. J was trimmed by 0 bases and V by 3 bases; bases with no gene match: 6. CDR3 length: 16 amino acids. The CDR3 loop reads CASSGGGTHSYNEQFF. CDR3 DNA: TGTGCCAGCAGCGGGGGGGGGACCCACTCCTACAATGAGCAGTTCTTC.

The chain combines TRBV11-2 with TRBJ1-6; no clear D. Germline CDR1 and CDR2: SGHAT and FQNNGV. With 0 bases removed from V and 3 bases from J, the gap between germline ends came to 9 bases. This CDR3 is 16 amino acids long. The CDR3 reads CASSLEAAGYNSPLHF. CDR3 nucleotides: TGTGCCAGCAGCTTAGAAGCTGCGGGCTATAATTCACCCCTCCACTTT.

The chain links TRBV2 to TRBJ1-3, with D unresolved. This CDR3 has 16 amino acids. Per the germline V gene, CDR1 is SNHLY and CDR2 is FYNNEI. The germline V and J ends were trimmed by 7 bases and 0 bases, with 16 bases remaining between them. The CDR3 DNA is TGTGCCAGCACCGTCGCCGACTCATACTCTGGAAACACCATATATTTT. Translation: CASTVADSYSGNTIYF.

The J gene is TRBJ1-1, the V gene TRBV19; D gene uncertain. CDR1 LNHDA and CDR2 SQIVND come from the germline V gene (reference sequence). The CDR3 sequence is 11 residues long. The V end was cut by 8 bases, the J end by 4 bases, with 8 bases between. The CDR3 nucleotides are TGTGCCAGTTTAGAGGGCACTGAAGCTTTCTTT. It encodes CASLEGTEAFF.

This chain joins TRBV5-1 and TRBJ2-3; 11 bases match TRBD2. V lost 6 bases to trimming and J lost 3 bases; unmatched junction nucleotides: 9. The CDR3 is made up of 16 amino acids. Germline CDR1 is SGHRS and CDR2 is YFSETQ. The CDR3 DNA follows: TGCGCCAGCAAAGAAACGACTAGCGGGGAGACAGATACGCAGTATTTT. Residues: CASKETTSGETDTQYF.

V and J are TRBV7-3 and TRBJ2-3; D remains ambiguous. Trimming cost V 6 bases and J 1 base, with 8 bases left between them. There are 13 residues in the CDR3. The V gene's germline CDR1 is SGHTA and CDR2 FQGTGA. Here the CDR3 DNA reads TGTGCCAGCAGGCCCCAGGGCACAGATACGCAGTATTTT. Translated, it gives CASRPQGTDTQYF. The full variable domain, in which reference TRBV7-3 and TRBJ2-3 provide the parts outside the CDR3, is GAGVSQTPSNKVTEKGKYVELRCDPISGHTALYWYRQSLGQGPEFLIYFQGTGAADDSGLPNDRFFAVRPEGSVSTLKIQRTERGDSAVYLCASRPQGTDTQYFGPGTRLTVL.

At least ten counts were recorded for this clone. This chain connects TRBV5-4 to TRBJ1-2, with 7 bases that match TRBD1. Germline V gene sequence: CDR1 SGHNT, CDR2 YYREEE (reference sequence). V was pared by 1 base and J by 5 bases, with 5 bases of the junction left unmatched. The CDR3 is made up of 14 amino acids. The CDR3 spells CASSLLGGPYGYTF. The CDR3 DNA reads TGTGCCAGCAGCTTGTTAGGGGGCCCATATGGCTACACCTTC.

This clone showed up just once. J is TRBJ2-1 and V is TRBV6-1, with D possibly TRBD2 on 6 matching bases. V lost 2 bases and J 7 bases, leaving 12 bases between the germline ends. Germline lookup yields CDR1 MNHNS and CDR2 SASEGT. CDR3 size: 14 residues. As DNA, the CDR3 is TGTGCCAGCAGTGAAATGGGACTGCTTAATGAGCAGTTCTTC. This codes for CASSEMGLLNEQFF.

The rearrangement links TRBV3-1 (or the pseudogene TRBV3-2) to TRBJ2-5; 7 bases agree with TRBD2. V lost 0 bases, J lost 4 bases, and 14 bases stayed unmatched. The CDR3 contains 18 residues. Per the germline V gene, CDR1 is LGHDT and CDR2 is YNNKEL (reference sequence). CDR3 sequence reads: CASSQDPRGSGSRETQYF. In nucleotides, the CDR3 is TGTGCCAGCAGCCAAGACCCAAGAGGTAGCGGGTCGAGAGAGACCCAGTACTTC.